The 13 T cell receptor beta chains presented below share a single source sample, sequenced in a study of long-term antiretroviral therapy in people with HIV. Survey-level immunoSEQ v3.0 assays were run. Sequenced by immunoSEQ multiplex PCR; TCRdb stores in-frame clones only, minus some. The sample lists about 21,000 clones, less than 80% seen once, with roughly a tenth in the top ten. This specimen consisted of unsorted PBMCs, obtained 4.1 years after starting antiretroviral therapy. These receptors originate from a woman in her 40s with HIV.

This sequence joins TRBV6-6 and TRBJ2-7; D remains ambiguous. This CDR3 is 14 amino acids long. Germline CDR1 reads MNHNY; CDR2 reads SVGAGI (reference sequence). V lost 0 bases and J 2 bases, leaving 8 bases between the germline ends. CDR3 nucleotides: TGTGCCAGCAGTTACTCGGGCCCTCCCTACGAGCAGTACTTC. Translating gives CASSYSGPPYEQYF.

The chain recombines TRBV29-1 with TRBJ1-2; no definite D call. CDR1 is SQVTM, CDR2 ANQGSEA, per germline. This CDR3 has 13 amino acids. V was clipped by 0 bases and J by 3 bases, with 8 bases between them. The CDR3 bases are TGCAGCGTTGAAGATCCCGGGGACTATGGCTACACCTTC. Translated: CSVEDPGDYGYTF.

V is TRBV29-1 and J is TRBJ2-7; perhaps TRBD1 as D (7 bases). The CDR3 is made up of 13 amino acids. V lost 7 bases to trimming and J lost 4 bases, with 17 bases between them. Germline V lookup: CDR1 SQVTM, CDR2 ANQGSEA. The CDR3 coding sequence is TGCAGCGCTCTGGACAGGAGGGAGTACGAGCAGTACTTC. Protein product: CSALDRREYEQYF.

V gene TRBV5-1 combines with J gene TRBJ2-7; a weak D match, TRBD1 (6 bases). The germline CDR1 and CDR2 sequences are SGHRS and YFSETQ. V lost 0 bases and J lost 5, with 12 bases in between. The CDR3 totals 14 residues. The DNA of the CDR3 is TGCGCCAGCAGCTTGGCCTCAGGGGACGACGAGCAGTACTTC. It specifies CASSLASGDDEQYF.

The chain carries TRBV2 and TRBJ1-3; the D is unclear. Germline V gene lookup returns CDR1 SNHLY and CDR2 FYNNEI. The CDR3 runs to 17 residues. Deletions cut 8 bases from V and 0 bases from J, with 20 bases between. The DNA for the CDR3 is TGTGCCAGCTATTACGGTTCGTGGGGTTTCTCTGGAAACACCATATATTTT. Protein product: CASYYGSWGFSGNTIYF.

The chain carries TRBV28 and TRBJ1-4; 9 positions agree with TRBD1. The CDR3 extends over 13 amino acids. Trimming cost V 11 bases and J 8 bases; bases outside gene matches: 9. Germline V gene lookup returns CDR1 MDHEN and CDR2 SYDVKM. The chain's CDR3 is CAGRDRAKEKLFF. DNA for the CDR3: TGTGCCGGCCGGGACAGGGCGAAGGAAAAACTGTTTTTT. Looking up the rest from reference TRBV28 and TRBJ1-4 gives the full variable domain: DVKVTQSSRYLVKRTGEKVFLECVQDMDHENMFWYRQDPGLGLRLIYFSYDVKMKEKGDIPEGYSVSREKKERFSLILESASTNQTSMYLCAGRDRAKEKLFFGSGTQLSVL.

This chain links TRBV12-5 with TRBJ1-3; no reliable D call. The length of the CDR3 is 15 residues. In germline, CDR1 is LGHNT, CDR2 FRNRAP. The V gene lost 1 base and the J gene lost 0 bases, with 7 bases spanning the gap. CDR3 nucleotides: TGTGCTAGTGGTTTGGGGCGGCTCTCTGGAAACACCATATATTTT. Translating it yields CASGLGRLSGNTIYF.

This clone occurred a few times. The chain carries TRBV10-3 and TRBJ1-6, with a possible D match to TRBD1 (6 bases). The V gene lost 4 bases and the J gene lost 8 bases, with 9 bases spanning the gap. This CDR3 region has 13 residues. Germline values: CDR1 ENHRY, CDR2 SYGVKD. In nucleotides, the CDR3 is TGTGCCATCAGTGCAGGGGTAGATTCACCCCTCCACTTT. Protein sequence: CAISAGVDSPLHF.

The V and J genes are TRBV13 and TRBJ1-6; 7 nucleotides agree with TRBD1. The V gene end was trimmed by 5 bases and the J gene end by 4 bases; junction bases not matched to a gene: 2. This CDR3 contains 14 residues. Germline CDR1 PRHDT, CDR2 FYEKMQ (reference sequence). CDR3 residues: CASSQGQYNSPLHF. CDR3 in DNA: TGTGCCAGCAGCCAGGGACAGTATAATTCACCCCTCCACTTT.

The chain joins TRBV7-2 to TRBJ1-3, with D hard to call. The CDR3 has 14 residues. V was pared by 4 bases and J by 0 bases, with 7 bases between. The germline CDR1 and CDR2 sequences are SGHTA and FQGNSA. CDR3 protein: CASSSLGSGNTIYF. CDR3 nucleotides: TGTGCCAGCAGCTCGTTAGGCTCTGGAAACACCATATATTTT.

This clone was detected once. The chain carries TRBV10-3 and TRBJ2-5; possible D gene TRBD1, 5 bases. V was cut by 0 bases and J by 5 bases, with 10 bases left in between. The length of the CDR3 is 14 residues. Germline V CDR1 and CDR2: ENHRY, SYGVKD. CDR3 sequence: CAISESAGLETQYF. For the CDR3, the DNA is TGTGCCATCAGTGAGTCGGCAGGGTTGGAGACCCAGTACTTC.

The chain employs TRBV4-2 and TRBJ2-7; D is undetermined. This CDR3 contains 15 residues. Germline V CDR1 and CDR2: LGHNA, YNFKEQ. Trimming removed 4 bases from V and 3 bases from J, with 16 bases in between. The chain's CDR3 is CASSPSTEDYYEQYF. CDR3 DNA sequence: TGTGCCAGCAGCCCCTCCACAGAAGATTACTACGAGCAGTACTTC.

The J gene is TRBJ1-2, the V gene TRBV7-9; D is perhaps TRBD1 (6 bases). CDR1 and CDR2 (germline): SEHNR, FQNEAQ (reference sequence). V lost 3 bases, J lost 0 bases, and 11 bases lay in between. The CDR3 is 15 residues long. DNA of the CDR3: TGTGCCAGCAGCTTTAGTCCAGGGGCTAACTATGGCTACACCTTC. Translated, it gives CASSFSPGANYGYTF.